Each of the 8 T cell receptor beta chains below was sequenced from the same sample in a study of blood T cell repertoires in COVID-19. The protocol was immunoSEQ multiplex PCR, while the TCRdb copy is restricted to in-frame clones and leaves out a portion. This sample has about 410,000 clones, with around nine tenths found just once. The source material was peripheral blood. The receptors here all came from a woman between 40 and 50 years old with COVID-19, enrolled during active disease.

The CDR3 loop reads CASSPLAGGYEQYF. In DNA, the CDR3 is TGTGCCAGCAGTCCCTTAGCGGGAGGGTACGAGCAGTACTTC. The chain carries TRBV27 and TRBJ2-7; 11 bases agree with TRBD2. The CDR3 runs to 14 residues. V was pared by 5 bases and J by 4 bases, with 4 bases of the junction left unmatched. Germline lookup yields CDR1 MNHEY and CDR2 SMNVEV (reference sequence).

This chain uses TRBV28 with TRBJ2-7, with D possibly being TRBD1 (5 bases). The V gene lost 3 bases and the J gene lost 2 bases, with 8 bases spanning the gap. The CDR3 has 13 residues. Per germline, CDR1 MDHEN and CDR2 SYDVKM. This CDR3 reads CASSFGAPYEQYF. The CDR3 DNA reads as TGTGCCAGCAGTTTTGGGGCACCCTACGAGCAGTACTTC.

Notes on this clone: This specimen includes other DNA sequences encoding the same CDR3. The rearrangement links TRBV18 to TRBJ1-6; D gene unclear. Per germline, CDR1 KGHSH and CDR2 LQKENI. V lost 3 bases to trimming and J lost 10 bases, with 16 bases between them. This CDR3 spans 15 amino acids. This CDR3 reads CASSPGAAPESPLHF. Written as DNA, the CDR3 is TGTGCCAGCTCACCGGGAGCCGCCCCAGAATCACCCCTCCACTTT.

The rearrangement uses TRBV28 and TRBJ1-5; D not resolved. Trimming took 5 bases from V and 4 from J, leaving 9 bases between them. This CDR3 region has 13 residues. Germline CDR1 reads MDHEN; CDR2 reads SYDVKM. For the CDR3, the DNA is TGTGCCAGCAGTGTCCCCCCGAATCAGCCCCAGCATTTT. Its translation: CASSVPPNQPQHF.

This clone came up once. The rearrangement joins TRBV6-2 or TRBV6-3 to TRBJ1-2; TRBD1 is a possible D gene (5 bases). CDR3 length equals 12 residues. Looked up from germline, CDR1 is MNHEY and CDR2 is SVGEGT. V was pared by 6 bases and J by 6 bases, with 11 bases between. In nucleotides, the CDR3 is TGTGCCAGCAGCCGGACACAGCATGGCTACACCTTC. Residues: CASSRTQHGYTF.

The genes are TRBV19 and TRBJ1-5, with a weak D call TRBD1 (5 bases). Germline V gene lookup returns CDR1 LNHDA and CDR2 SQIVND (reference sequence). V lost 7 bases to trimming and J lost 1 base, with 14 bases between them. CDR3 length: 15 amino acids. The CDR3: CASNPTDPSNQPQHF. As DNA, the CDR3 is TGTGCCAGTAACCCGACAGATCCAAGCAATCAGCCCCAGCATTTT.

CDR3 nucleotides: TGTGCCAGCAGCCGGGACAGCAATAGCAATCAGCCCCAGCATTTT. This codes for CASSRDSNSNQPQHF. The V call is TRBV5-8, the J call TRBJ1-5; 7 positions agree with TRBD1. Germline trimming cut 4 bases from V and 0 bases from J; bases unmatched to any gene: 4. Germline CDR1 reads SGHTS; CDR2 reads YDEGEE. The CDR3 consists of 15 residues.

The rearrangement uses TRBV4-1 and TRBJ2-7, with 7 bases identical to TRBD1. The CDR3 is 14 amino acids. Germline V gene data show CDR1 as MGHRA and CDR2 as YSYEKL. J was trimmed by 3 bases and V by 3 bases; bases with no gene match: 5. DNA for the CDR3: TGCGCCAGCAGCCAGGGGGACAGCTACTACGAGCAGTACTTC. Translation: CASSQGDSYYEQYF.